This T cell receptor beta chain is from a study of metastatic and nonmetastatic thyroid tumors. Every patient underwent thyroid surgery untreated. Findings of the study overall: Reported TCR beta diversity, measured in blood and tumor, was significantly higher for malignant thyroid tumors than for benign nodules.

TCRdb redid the clone calls on the PCR reads using MiXCR. The table lists 9,900 or so clones, over 9.5% of them singletons. Germline V lookup: CDR1 MDHEN, CDR2 SYDVKM. The CDR3 length is 17 residues. Losses at the gene ends were 3 bases for V and 8 bases for J; bases not matched to a gene: 15. This clone is judged medium-sized. Antigen: not known. This TCR derives from a female donor with papillary thyroid cancer or a benign thyroid nodule (not recorded which). Some clones in this sample may be carry-over from other donors' samples. Input material: tumor tissue. The genes are TRBV28 and TRBJ1-4, with 7 bases identical to TRBD1. The chain's CDR3 is CASSFHSGQAYYEKLFF. The CDR3 nucleotides read TGTGCCAGCAGTTTCCACTCCGGACAGGCGTATTACGAAAAACTGTTTTTT.